This T cell receptor (beta chain) stems from a study of blood T cell repertoires in COVID-19. Profiled with immunoSEQ multiplex PCR; TCRdb holds only in-frame clones, not every one. The top ten clones hold roughly 1% of a sample with hundreds of thousands of clones, approximately 89% of them seen once. This clone was seen a few times. V lost 3 bases and J 1 base, leaving 9 bases between the germline ends. The germline gives CDR1 LNHDA, CDR2 SQIVND (reference sequence). The CDR3 runs to 15 residues. This clonotype was sampled from a man aged 18 to 29 with COVID-19, enrolled during active disease. V is TRBV19 and J is TRBJ2-2, with unresolved D. The specimen was peripheral blood. CDR3 nucleotides: TGTGCCAGTAGTATTCAGGCCTTGAACACCGGGGAGCTGTTTTTT. Its translation is CASSIQALNTGELFF. Drawing the rest from reference TRBV19 and TRBJ2-2, the complete variable domain is DGGITQSPKYLFRKEGQNVTLSCEQNLNHDAMYWYRQDPGQGLRLIYYSQIVNDFQKGDIAEGYSVSREKKESFPLTVTSAQKNPTAFYLCASSIQALNTGELFFGEGSRLTVL.